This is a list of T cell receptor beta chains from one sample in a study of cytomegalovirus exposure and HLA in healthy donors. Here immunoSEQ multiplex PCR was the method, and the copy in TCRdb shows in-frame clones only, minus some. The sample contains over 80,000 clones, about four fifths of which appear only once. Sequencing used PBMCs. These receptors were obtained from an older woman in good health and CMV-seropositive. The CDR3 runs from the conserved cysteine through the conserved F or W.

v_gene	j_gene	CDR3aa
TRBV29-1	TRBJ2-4	CTILAGNIQYF
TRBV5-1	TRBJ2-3	CASRLDISTDTQYF
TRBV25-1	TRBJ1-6	CASSDSLRTANSPLHF
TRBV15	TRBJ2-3	CATSRVSGTGLTDTQYF
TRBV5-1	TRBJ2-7	CASSMTGSSPGQYF
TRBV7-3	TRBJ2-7	CASSRGTGYEQYF
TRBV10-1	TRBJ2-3	CASSESGRGGTDTQYF
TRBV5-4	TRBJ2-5	CASSPELGVRQETQYF
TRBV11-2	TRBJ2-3	CASSGRTGSTDTQYF
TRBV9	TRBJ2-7	CASSATGYTYEQYF
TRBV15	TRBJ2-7	CATSREQGPYEQYF
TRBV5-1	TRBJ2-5	CASSLERGFRETQYF
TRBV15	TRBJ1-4	CATSRDNRGGEKLFF
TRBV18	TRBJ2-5	CASSQGPQETQYF
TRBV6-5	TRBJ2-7	CASSPLPNSNYEQYF
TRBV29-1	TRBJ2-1	CSVGLTSGRGNEQFF
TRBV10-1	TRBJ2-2	CASSGQGSTGELFF
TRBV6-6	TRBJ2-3	CASTLRGFTDTQYF
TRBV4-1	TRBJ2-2	CASSQLSTTGELFF
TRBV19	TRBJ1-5	CASSIYRGRDGNQPQHF
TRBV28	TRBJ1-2	CASRLTGNGYTF
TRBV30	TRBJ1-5	CACSTGGYQPQHF
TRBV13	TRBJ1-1	CASSPGRGLAFF
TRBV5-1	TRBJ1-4	CASSYGTGATNEKLFF
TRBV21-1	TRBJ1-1	CASKGRGKMNTEAFF
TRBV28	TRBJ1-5	CASSFVNQPQHF
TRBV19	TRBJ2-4	CASSTPGSAKNIQYF
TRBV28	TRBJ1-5	CASTLRGGGNQPQHF
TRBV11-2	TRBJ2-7	CASSLGGRSSYEQYF
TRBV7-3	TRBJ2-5	CASSSARQQSQYF
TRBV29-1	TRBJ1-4	CSVDAGRNEKLFF
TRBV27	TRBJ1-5	CASSTQQGRGQPQHF
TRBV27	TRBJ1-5	CASTAVGGYRGRQPQHF
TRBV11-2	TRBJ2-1	CASSLEGALGGNEQFF
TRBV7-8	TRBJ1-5	CASSLDRGLGNQPQHF
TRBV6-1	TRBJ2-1	CASSERRANNEQFF
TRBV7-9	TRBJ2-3	CASSPLFNRVPNRDTQYF
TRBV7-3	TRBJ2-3	CASSRGHRGSTQYF
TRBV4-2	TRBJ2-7	CASSQEYSMDEQYF
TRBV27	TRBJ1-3	CASSFVRGNTIYF
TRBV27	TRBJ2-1	CASSLLAGTGAHNEQFF
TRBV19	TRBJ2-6	CASSNALRGANVLTF
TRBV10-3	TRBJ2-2	CAISEGGTSLNTGELFF
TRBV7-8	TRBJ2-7	CASSPDRGYEQYF
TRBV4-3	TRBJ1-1	CASSQDYSPDKNTEAFF
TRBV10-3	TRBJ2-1	CAIRQRETSFNEQFF
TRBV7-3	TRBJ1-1	CASSLYPQGKNTEAFF
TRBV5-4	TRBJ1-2	CASSLPGLYGYTF
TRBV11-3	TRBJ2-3	CASSLGGATDTQYF
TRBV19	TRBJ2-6	CASSIDPPGAGANVLTF
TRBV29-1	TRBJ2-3	CSVELQGTDTQYF
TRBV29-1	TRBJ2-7	CSVVVAEQYF
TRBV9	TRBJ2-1	CASSPSGLAAGEQFF
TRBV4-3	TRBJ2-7	CASSQASGGASDEQYF
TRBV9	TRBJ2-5	CASSPRQGVFQETQYF
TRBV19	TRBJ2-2	CASSALGTGNTGELFF
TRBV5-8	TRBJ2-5	CASSLGGLAGVEETQYF
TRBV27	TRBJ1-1	CASSLGQGKNTEAFF
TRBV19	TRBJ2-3	CASSMVPVDTQYF
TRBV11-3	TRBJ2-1	CASSLSGSAYNEQFF